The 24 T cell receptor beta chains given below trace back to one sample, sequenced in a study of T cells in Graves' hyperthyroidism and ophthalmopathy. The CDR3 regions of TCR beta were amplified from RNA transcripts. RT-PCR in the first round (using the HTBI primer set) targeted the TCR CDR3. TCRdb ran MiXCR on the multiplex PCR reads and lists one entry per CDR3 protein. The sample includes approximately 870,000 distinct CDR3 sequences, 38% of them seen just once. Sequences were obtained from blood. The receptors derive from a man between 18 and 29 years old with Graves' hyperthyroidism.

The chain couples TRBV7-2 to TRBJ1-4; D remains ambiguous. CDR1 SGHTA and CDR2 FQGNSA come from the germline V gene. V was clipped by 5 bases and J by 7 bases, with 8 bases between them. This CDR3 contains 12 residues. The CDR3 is CASSLTPEKLFF. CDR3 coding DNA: TGTGCCAGCAGCCTAACCCCTGAAAAACTGTTTTTT.

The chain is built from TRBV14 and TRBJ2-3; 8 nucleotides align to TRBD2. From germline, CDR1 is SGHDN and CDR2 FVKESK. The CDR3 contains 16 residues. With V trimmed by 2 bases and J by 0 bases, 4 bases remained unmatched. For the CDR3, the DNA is TGTGCCAGCAGCCAACCAGCGGGAGTTAGCACAGATACGCAGTATTTT. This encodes CASSQPAGVSTDTQYF. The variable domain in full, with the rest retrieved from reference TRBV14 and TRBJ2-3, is EAGVTQFPSHSVIEKGQTVTLRCDPISGHDNLYWYRRVMGKEIKFLLHFVKESKQDESGMPNNRFLAERTGGTYSTLKVQPAELEDSGVYFCASSQPAGVSTDTQYFGPGTRLTVL.

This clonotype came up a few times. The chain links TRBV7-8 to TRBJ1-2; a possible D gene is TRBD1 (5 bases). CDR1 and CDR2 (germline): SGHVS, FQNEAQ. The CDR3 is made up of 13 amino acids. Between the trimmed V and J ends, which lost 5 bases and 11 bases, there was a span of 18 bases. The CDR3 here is CASSHRDLNDYTF. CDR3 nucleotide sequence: TGTGCCAGCAGCCATCGGGACTTAAACGATTACACCTTC.

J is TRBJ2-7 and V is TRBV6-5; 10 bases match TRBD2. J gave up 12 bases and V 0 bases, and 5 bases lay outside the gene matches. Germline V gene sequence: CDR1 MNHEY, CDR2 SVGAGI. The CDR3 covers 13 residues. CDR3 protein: CASSYSMTSGPYF. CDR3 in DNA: TGTGCCAGCAGTTACTCAATGACTAGCGGGCCGTACTTC.

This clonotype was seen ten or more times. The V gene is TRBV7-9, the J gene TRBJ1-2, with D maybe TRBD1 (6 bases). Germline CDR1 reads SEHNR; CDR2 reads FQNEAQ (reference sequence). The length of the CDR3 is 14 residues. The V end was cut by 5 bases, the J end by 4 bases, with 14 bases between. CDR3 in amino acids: CASSPRQAAYGYTF. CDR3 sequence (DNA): TGTGCCAGCAGCCCCAGACAGGCGGCCTATGGCTACACCTTC.

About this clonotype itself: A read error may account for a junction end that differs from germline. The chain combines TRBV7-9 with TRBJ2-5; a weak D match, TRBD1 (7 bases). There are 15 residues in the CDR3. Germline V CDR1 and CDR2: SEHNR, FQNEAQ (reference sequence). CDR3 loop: CAISARAGGKETQYF. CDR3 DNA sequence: TGTGCCATCAGCGCCCGAGCAGGGGGGAAAGAGACCCAGTACTTC.

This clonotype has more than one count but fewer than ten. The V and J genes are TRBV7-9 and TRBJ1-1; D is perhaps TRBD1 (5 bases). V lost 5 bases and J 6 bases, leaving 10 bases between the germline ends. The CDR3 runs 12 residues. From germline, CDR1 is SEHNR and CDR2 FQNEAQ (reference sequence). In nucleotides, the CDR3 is TGTGCCAGCAGCCAACAGGCCCCTGAAGCTTTCTTT. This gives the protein CASSQQAPEAFF.

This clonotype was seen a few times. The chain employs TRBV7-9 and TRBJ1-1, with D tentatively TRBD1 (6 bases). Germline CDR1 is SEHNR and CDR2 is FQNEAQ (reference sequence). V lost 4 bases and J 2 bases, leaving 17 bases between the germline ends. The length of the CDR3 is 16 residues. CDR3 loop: CASSSKSGAYNTEAFF. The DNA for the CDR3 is TGTGCCAGCAGCTCGAAATCGGGGGCCTATAACACTGAAGCTTTCTTT. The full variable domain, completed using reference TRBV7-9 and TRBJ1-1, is DTGVSQNPRHKITKRGQNVTFRCDPISEHNRLYWYRQTLGQGPEFLTYFQNEAQLEKSRLLSDRFSAERPKGSFSTLEIQRTEQGDSAMYLCASSSKSGAYNTEAFFGQGTRLTVV.

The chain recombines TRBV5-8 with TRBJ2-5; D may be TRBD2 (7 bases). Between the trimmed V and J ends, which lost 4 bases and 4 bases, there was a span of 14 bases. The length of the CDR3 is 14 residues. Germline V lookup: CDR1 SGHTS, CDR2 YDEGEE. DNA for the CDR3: TGTGCCAGCAGCCCCGGGGGGCCGGGAGAGACCCAGTACTTC. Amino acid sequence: CASSPGGPGETQYF.

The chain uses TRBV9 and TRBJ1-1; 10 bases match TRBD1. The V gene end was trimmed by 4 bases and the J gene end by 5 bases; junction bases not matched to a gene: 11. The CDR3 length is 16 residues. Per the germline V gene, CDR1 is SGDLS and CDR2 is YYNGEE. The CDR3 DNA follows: TGTGCCAGCAGCCCTAGCCCGGACAGGGGGAAAACTGAAGCTTTCTTT. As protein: CASSPSPDRGKTEAFF.

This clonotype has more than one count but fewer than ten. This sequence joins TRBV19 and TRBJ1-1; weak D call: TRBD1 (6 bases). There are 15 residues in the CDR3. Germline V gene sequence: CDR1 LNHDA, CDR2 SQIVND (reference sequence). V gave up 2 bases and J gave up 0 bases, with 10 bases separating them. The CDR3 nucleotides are TGTGCCAGTAGTATAAATACAGGGATGAACACTGAAGCTTTCTTT. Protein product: CASSINTGMNTEAFF.

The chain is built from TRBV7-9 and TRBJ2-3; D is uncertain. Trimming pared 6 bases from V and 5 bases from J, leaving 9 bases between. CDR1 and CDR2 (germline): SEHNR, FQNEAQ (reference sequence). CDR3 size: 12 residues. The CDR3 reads CASRHRQDTQYF. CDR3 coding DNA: TGTGCCAGCAGGCATAGGCAAGATACGCAGTATTTT.

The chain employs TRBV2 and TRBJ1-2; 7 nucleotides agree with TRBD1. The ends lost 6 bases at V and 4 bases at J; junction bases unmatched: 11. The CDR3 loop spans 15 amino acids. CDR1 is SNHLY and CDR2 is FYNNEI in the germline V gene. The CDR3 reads CASSREPTGIYGYTF. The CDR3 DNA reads TGTGCCAGCAGCCGGGAACCGACAGGGATCTATGGCTACACCTTC.

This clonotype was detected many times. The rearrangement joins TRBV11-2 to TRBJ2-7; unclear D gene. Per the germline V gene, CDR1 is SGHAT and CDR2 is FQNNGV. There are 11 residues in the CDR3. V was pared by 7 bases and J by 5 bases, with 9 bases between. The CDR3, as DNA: TGTGCCAGCACCCGAGGAGACGAGCAGTACTTC. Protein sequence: CASTRGDEQYF.

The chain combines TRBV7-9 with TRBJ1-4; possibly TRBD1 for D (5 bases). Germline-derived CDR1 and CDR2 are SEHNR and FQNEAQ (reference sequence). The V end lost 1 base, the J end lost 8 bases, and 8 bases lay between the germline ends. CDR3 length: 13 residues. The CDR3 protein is CASSLDRREKLFF. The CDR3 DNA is TGTGCCAGCAGCTTAGACAGGAGGGAAAAACTGTTTTTT.

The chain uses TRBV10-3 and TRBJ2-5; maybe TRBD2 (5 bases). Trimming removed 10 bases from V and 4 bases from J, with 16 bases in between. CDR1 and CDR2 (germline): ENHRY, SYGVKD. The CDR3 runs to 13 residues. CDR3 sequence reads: CASPWIAPETQYF. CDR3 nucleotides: TGTGCCAGCCCGTGGATAGCGCCAGAGACCCAGTACTTC.

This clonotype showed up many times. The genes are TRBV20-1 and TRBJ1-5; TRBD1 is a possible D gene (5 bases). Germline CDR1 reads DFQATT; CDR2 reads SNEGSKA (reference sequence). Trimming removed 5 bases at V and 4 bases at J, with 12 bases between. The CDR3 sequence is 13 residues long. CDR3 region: CSAPDRLNQPQHF. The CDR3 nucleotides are TGCAGTGCTCCCGACAGATTAAATCAGCCCCAGCATTTT.

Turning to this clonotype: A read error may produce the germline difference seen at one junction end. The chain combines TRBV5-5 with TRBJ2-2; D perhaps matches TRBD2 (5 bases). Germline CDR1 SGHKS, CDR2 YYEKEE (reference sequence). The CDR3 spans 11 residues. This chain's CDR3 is CASSSTGEPFF. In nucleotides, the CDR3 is TGTGCCAGCAGCTCGACCGGGGAGCCGTTTTTT.

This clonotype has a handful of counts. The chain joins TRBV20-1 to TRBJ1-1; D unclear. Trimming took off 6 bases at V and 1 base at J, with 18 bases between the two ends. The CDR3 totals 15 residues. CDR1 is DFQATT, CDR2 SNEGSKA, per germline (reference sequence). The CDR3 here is CSARRVEDSNTEAFF. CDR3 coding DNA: TGCAGTGCACGGAGGGTGGAGGACTCGAACACTGAAGCTTTCTTT.

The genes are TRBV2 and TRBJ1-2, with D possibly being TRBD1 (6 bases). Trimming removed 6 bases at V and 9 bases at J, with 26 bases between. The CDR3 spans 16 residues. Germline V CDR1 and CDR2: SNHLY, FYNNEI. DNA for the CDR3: TGTGCCAGCAGCCAAGGGGGGGCCGGGCCCCAGACGCGCTACACCTTC. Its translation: CASSQGGAGPQTRYTF. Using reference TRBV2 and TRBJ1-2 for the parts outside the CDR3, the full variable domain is EPEVTQTPSHQVTQMGQEVILRCVPISNHLYFYWYRQILGQKVEFLVSFYNNEISEKSEIFDDQFSVERPDGSNFTLKIRSTKLEDSAMYFCASSQGGAGPQTRYTFGSGTRLTVV.

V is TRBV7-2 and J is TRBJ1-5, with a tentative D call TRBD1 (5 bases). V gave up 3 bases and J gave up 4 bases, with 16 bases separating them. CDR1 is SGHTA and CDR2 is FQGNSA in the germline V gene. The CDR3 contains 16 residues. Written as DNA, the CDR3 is TGTGCCAGCAGCTTGGTTGGAATCCCAGGGAATCAGCCCCAGCATTTT. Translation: CASSLVGIPGNQPQHF.

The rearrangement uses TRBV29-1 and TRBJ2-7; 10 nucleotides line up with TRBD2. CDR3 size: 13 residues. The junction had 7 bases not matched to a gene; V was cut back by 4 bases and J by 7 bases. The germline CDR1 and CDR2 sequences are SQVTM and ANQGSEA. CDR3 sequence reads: CSVVLAGVGEQYF. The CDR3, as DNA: TGCAGCGTTGTCCTAGCGGGAGTGGGTGAGCAGTACTTC.

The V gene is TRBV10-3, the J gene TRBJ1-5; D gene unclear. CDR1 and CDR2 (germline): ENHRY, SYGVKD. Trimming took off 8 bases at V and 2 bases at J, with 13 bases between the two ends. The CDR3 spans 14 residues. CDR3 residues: CAISQDSGNQPQHF. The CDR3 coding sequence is TGTGCCATCTCCCAGGATAGTGGCAATCAGCCCCAGCATTTT.

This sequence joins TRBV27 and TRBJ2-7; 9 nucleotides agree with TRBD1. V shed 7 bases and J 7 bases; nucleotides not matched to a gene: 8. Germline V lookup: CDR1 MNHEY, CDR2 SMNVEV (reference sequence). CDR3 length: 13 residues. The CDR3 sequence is CASTFRTGDEQYF. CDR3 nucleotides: TGTGCCAGCACTTTTAGGACAGGGGATGAGCAGTACTTC.